The next 24 T cell receptor beta chains were all read from a single sample in a study of blood T cell repertoires in COVID-19. Assay used: immunoSEQ multiplex PCR; TCRdb lists only in-frame clones, some missing. The top ten clones hold 7.5% to 10% of a sample with around 190,000 clones, roughly 85% of them seen once. Sequencing input: peripheral blood. These receptors were obtained from a man in his fifties with active or convalescent COVID-19.

This rearrangement joins TRBV2 to TRBJ1-1; D call uncertain. Germline CDR1 is SNHLY and CDR2 is FYNNEI. The CDR3 totals 14 residues. Trimming pared 2 bases from V and 5 bases from J, leaving 12 bases between. The CDR3 nucleotides are TGTGCCAGCAGTGAATTTAAGGGAGGGACTGAAGCTTTCTTT. Its translation: CASSEFKGGTEAFF.

This clone was found a few times. The V gene is TRBV3-1 (or the pseudogene TRBV3-2), the J gene TRBJ2-4, with D possibly TRBD1 on 6 matching bases. V was pared by 0 bases and J by 4 bases, with 13 bases between. The length of the CDR3 is 16 residues. CDR1 and CDR2 from the germline V gene are LGHDT and YNNKEL (reference sequence). This CDR3 is CASSQETGHAKNIQYF. The DNA for the CDR3 is TGTGCCAGCAGCCAAGAGACGGGACATGCGAAAAACATTCAGTACTTC.

V and J are TRBV7-2 and TRBJ2-6; 7 positions agree with TRBD2. V shed 5 bases, J shed 4 bases, and the junction held 8 bases outside the gene matches. Germline assignment: CDR1 SGHTA and CDR2 FQGNSA. The CDR3 is 16 residues long. CDR3 protein: CASSRGPAGGANVLTF. As DNA, the CDR3 is TGTGCCAGCAGCAGAGGGCCAGCGGGAGGGGCCAACGTCCTGACTTTC.

This clone came up once. The V gene is TRBV28, the J gene TRBJ2-1; 8 bases line up with TRBD1. Germline loops: CDR1 MDHEN, CDR2 SYDVKM. This CDR3 region has 15 residues. V gave up 4 bases and J gave up 7 bases; unmatched junction bases: 9. The CDR3 DNA reads as TGTGCCAGCAGTTCGGGACAGGCGGGTGGTAATGAGCAGTTCTTC. Translation gives CASSSGQAGGNEQFF.

The chain couples TRBV5-1 to TRBJ2-1; D remains unclear. In germline, CDR1 is SGHRS, CDR2 YFSETQ. V lost 6 bases, J lost 3 bases, and 19 bases lay in between. The CDR3 covers 16 residues. The CDR3 here is CASTPVRIANYNEQFF. In DNA form, the CDR3 reads TGCGCCAGCACCCCGGTGAGGATAGCTAACTACAATGAGCAGTTCTTC.

To note about this clone: This sample also contains other DNA sequences that code for the same CDR3. The rearrangement uses TRBV7-3 and TRBJ2-3; D is perhaps TRBD2 (5 bases). Germline lookup yields CDR1 SGHTA and CDR2 FQGTGA. The CDR3 consists of 14 residues. V lost 6 bases and J lost 0, with 10 bases in between. The CDR3 DNA sequence: TGTGCCAGCAGTCCAACTAGTAGCACAGATACGCAGTATTTT. The encoded protein is CASSPTSSTDTQYF.

This clone came up a few times. CDR3 sequence: CASSYPRQINEQFF. DNA for the CDR3: TGTGCCAGCAGTTACCCACGACAGATCAATGAGCAGTTCTTC. The chain has TRBV6-2 or TRBV6-3 and TRBJ2-1; possibly TRBD1 for D (5 bases). Trimming removed 2 bases from V and 6 bases from J, with 11 bases in between. Germline V CDR1 and CDR2: MNHEY, SVGEGT. CDR3 length: 14 amino acids.

This chain joins TRBV19 and TRBJ2-7; 9 positions agree with TRBD1. Germline CDR1 and CDR2: LNHDA and SQIVND (reference sequence). The CDR3 runs 13 residues. The trim removed 6 bases at V and 5 bases at J, leaving 5 bases unmatched. CDR3 protein: CASRTTGGDEQYF. DNA for the CDR3: TGTGCCAGTAGGACCACAGGGGGCGACGAGCAGTACTTC.

This clone showed up just a few times. The gene calls are TRBV29-1 and TRBJ1-2; 8 bases are a match to TRBD1. The CDR3 loop spans 14 amino acids. Germline CDR1 is SQVTM and CDR2 is ANQGSEA. V shed 4 bases, J shed 7 bases, and the junction held 11 bases outside the gene matches. CDR3 in amino acids: CSVALIGQGSGYTF. As DNA, the CDR3 is TGCAGCGTTGCCCTCATAGGACAGGGCTCTGGCTACACCTTC.

The gene calls are TRBV3-1 (or the pseudogene TRBV3-2) and TRBJ1-6; perhaps TRBD1 as D (5 bases). Looked up from germline, CDR1 is LGHDT and CDR2 is YNNKEL (reference sequence). CDR3 length equals 18 residues. V was pared by 5 bases and J by 0 bases, with 17 bases between. The CDR3 bases are TGTGCCAGCAGCACCCGACGAAGGGGAAGCTCCTATAATTCACCCCTCCACTTT. Protein product: CASSTRRRGSSYNSPLHF.

This chain uses TRBV5-4 with TRBJ1-6, with TRBD1 identical over 7 bases. This CDR3 comprises 15 residues. The germline CDR1 and CDR2 sequences are SGHNT and YYREEE (reference sequence). V lost 3 bases, J lost 7 bases, and 7 bases stayed unmatched. The CDR3 loop reads CASSYGTELNSPLHF. The CDR3 DNA reads TGTGCCAGCAGCTATGGGACAGAATTAAATTCACCCCTCCACTTT. The variable domain in full, with the rest retrieved from reference TRBV5-4 and TRBJ1-6, is ETGVTQSPTHLIKTRGQQVTLRCSSQSGHNTVSWYQQALGQGPQFIFQYYREEENGRGNFPPRFSGLQFPNYSSELNVNALELDDSALYLCASSYGTELNSPLHFGNGTRLTVT.

This clone was detected once. CDR3 in amino acids: CASRARRGDTQYF. CDR3 coding DNA: TGTGCCAGCCGAGCAAGGAGAGGAGATACGCAGTATTTT. The chain is built from TRBV5-6 and TRBJ2-3; D remains ambiguous. The V gene lost 7 bases and the J gene lost 5 bases, with 14 bases spanning the gap. Germline V CDR1 and CDR2: SGHDT, YYEEEE. This CDR3 is built from 13 residues.

The chain carries TRBV7-9 and TRBJ2-1; TRBD2 agrees at 7 bases. Germline CDR1 reads SEHNR; CDR2 reads FQNEAQ (reference sequence). This CDR3 region has 17 residues. Losses at the gene ends were 1 base for V and 4 bases for J; bases not matched to a gene: 10. The CDR3 nucleotides are TGTGCCAGCAGCTTAGTTAAAGTGGGGGGGACGTACAATGAGCAGTTCTTC. Amino acids: CASSLVKVGGTYNEQFF.

V is TRBV7-9 and J is TRBJ1-3; D is undetermined. V was trimmed by 3 bases and J by 0 bases, leaving 12 bases between them. Germline CDR1 SEHNR, CDR2 FQNEAQ (reference sequence). The CDR3 runs to 16 residues. The CDR3 DNA sequence: TGTGCCAGCAGCTTCATGGCCCCTAGCTCTGGAAACACCATATATTTT. Translation gives CASSFMAPSSGNTIYF.

The rearrangement joins TRBV18 to TRBJ1-5; 8 nucleotides align to TRBD1. Germline CDR1 KGHSH, CDR2 LQKENI. The length of the CDR3 is 15 residues. After removal of 3 bases from V and 9 bases from J, the junction contained 10 bases not matched to a gene. CDR3: CASSPADRERGPQHF. The DNA of the CDR3 is TGTGCCAGCTCACCTGCGGACAGGGAGCGAGGGCCCCAGCATTTT.

The chain employs TRBV19 and TRBJ2-1; 15 positions agree with TRBD2. V dropped 5 bases and J dropped 9; count of bases not matched to a gene: 8. The V gene's germline CDR1 is LNHDA and CDR2 SQIVND (reference sequence). The CDR3 runs 16 residues. CDR3 loop: CASSPRTSGGAFEQFF. The CDR3, as DNA: TGTGCCAGTAGTCCCCGGACTAGCGGGGGGGCCTTTGAGCAGTTCTTC.

The J gene is TRBJ2-5, the V gene TRBV2; possible D gene TRBD1, 6 bases. Looked up from germline, CDR1 is SNHLY and CDR2 is FYNNEI. The CDR3 is 11 amino acids. V lost 6 bases and J lost 6, with 8 bases in between. The CDR3 region has the DNA TGTGCCAGCAGAGGGGGAAAGACCCAGTACTTC. Its translation is CASRGGKTQYF.

This chain uses TRBV4-2 with TRBJ2-2; 11 positions agree with TRBD2. The V gene's germline CDR1 is LGHNA and CDR2 YNFKEQ. Germline trimming cut 8 bases from V and 6 bases from J; bases unmatched to any gene: 14. The CDR3 is made up of 17 amino acids. The CDR3 reads CASARVSGGASPGELFF. CDR3 nucleotide sequence: TGTGCCAGCGCCCGGGTTAGCGGGGGGGCCTCCCCCGGGGAGCTGTTTTTT.

The chain combines TRBV2 with TRBJ2-3; TRBD2 matches 12 bases. V trimming: 4 bases; J trimming: 1 base; junction bases outside the gene matches: 6. This CDR3 region has 17 residues. Germline CDR1 is SNHLY and CDR2 is FYNNEI. The CDR3 sequence is CASSAMTSGGRTDTQYF. The CDR3 DNA follows: TGTGCCAGCAGTGCAATGACTAGCGGGGGCCGCACAGATACGCAGTATTTT.

The chain recombines TRBV6-2 or TRBV6-3 with TRBJ2-6; tentative D call: TRBD2 (5 bases). V lost 2 bases and J 0 bases, leaving 14 bases between the germline ends. This CDR3 is 18 amino acids long. The germline V gene encodes CDR1 MNHEY and CDR2 SVGEGT. In nucleotides, the CDR3 is TGTGCCAGCAGTTACGGACTCCCCCCCAACTCTGGGGCCAACGTCCTGACTTTC. Protein product: CASSYGLPPNSGANVLTF.

The genes are TRBV6-4 and TRBJ2-1; TRBD2 matches at 11 bases. The CDR3 runs 14 residues. Germline values: CDR1 MRHNA, CDR2 SNTAGT. J lost 5 bases, V lost 4 bases, and 1 base had no gene match. CDR3 sequence reads: CASSGLAGNNEQFF. CDR3 DNA: TGTGCCAGCAGTGGACTAGCGGGGAACAATGAGCAGTTCTTC.

The rearrangement uses TRBV5-1 and TRBJ1-4; TRBD1 matches 9 bases. J lost 7 bases, V lost 3 bases, and 4 bases had no gene match. In germline, CDR1 is SGHRS, CDR2 YFSETQ. The CDR3 totals 14 residues. The CDR3 protein is CASSSGDRAEKLFF. The CDR3, as DNA: TGCGCCAGCAGCTCCGGGGACAGGGCTGAAAAACTGTTTTTT.

The CDR3 sequence: CASSLRTGYEQYF. The CDR3, as DNA: TGTGCCAGCAGTCTCCGGACAGGCTACGAGCAGTACTTC. This chain connects TRBV27 to TRBJ2-7; TRBD1 matches at 7 bases. The CDR3 totals 13 residues. V lost 5 bases and J lost 3; bases outside the gene matches: 4. Germline CDR1 reads MNHEY; CDR2 reads SMNVEV (reference sequence).

The rearrangement links TRBV3-1 (or the pseudogene TRBV3-2) to TRBJ1-2; perhaps TRBD1 as D (6 bases). Germline V CDR1 and CDR2: LGHDT, YNNKEL (reference sequence). The CDR3 totals 15 residues. V dropped 0 bases and J dropped 5 bases, with 13 bases sitting between them. The CDR3, as DNA: TGTGCCAGCAGCCAAGAAGGGGGTTGGTGGTATGGCTACACCTTC. Amino acid sequence: CASSQEGGWWYGYTF.